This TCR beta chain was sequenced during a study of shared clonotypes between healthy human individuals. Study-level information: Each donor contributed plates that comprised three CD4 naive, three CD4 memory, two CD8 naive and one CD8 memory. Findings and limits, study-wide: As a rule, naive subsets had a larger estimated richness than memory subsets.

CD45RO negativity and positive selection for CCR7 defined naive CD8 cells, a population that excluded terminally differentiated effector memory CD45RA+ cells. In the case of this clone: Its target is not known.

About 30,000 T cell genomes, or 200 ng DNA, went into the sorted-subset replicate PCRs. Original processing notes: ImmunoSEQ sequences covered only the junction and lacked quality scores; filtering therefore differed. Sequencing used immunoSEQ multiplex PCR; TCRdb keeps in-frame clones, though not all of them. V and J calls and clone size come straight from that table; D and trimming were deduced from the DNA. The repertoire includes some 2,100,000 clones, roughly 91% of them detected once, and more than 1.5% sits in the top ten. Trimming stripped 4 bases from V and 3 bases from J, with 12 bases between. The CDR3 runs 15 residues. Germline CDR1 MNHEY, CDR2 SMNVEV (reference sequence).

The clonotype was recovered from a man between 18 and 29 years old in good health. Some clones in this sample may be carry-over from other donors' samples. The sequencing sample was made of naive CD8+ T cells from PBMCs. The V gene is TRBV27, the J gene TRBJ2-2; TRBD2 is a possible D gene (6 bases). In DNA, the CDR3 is TGTGCCAGCAGTTACTTAGCGGACCACACCGGGGAGCTGTTTTTT. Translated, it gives CASSYLADHTGELFF.